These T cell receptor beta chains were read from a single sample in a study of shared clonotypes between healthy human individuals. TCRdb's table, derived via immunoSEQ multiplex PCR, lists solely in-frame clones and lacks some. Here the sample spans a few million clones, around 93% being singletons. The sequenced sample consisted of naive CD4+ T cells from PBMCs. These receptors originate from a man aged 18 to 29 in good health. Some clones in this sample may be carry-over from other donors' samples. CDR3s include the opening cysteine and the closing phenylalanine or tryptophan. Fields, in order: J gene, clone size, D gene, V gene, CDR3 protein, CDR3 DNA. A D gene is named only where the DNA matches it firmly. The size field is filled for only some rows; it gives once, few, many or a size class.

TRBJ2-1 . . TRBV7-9 CASSQGRGGVLEQFF TGTGCCAGCAGCCAAGGACGAGGGGGGGTTCTTGAGCAGTTCTTC
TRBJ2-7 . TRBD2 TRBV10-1 CARRSRTSASYEQYF TGCGCCAGAAGGAGCCGGACTAGCGCCTCCTACGAGCAGTACTTC
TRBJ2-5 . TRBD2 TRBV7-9 CASSPSGSEETQYF TGTGCCAGCAGCCCGAGCGGGAGTGAAGAGACCCAGTACTTC
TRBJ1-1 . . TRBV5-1 CASSPLTPLNTEAFF TGCGCCAGCAGCCCGCTGACACCTCTGAACACTGAAGCTTTCTTT
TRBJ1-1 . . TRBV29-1 CSVEGGKVGAFF TGCAGCGTTGAAGGGGGGAAGGTGGGAGCTTTCTTT
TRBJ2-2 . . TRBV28 CASSSPGQLDIGELFF TGTGCCAGCAGTTCCCCCGGGCAGTTGGATATCGGGGAGCTGTTTTTT
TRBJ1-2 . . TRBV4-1 CASSQDRGGGYTF TGCGCCAGCAGCCAAGATAGGGGTGGTGGCTACACCTTC
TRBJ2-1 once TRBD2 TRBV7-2 CASSLNLAGGRNEQFF TGTGCCAGCAGCCTCAATTTGGCGGGAGGGCGGAATGAGCAGTTCTTC
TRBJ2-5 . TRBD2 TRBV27 CASSYRTSGSQETQYF TGTGCCAGCAGTTACAGGACTAGCGGGAGCCAAGAGACCCAGTACTTC
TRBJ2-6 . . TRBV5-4 CASSYPGPSRSGANVLTF TGTGCCAGCAGCTATCCGGGTCCCAGCCGGTCTGGGGCCAACGTCCTGACTTTC
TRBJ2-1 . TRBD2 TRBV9 CASSQGLNYNEQFF TGTGCCAGCAGCCAGGGACTAAACTACAATGAGCAGTTCTTC
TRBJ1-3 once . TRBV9 CASSVASGGNTIYF TGTGCCAGCAGCGTCGCCTCCGGAGGGAACACCATATATTTT
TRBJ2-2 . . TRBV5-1 CASSLGGARAGELFF TGCGCCAGCAGCTTGGGAGGGGCACGGGCCGGGGAGCTGTTTTTT
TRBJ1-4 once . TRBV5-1 CASSLGGTSYEKLFF TGCGCCAGCAGCTTGGGCGGGACATCATATGAAAAACTGTTTTTT
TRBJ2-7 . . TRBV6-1 CARRQVSPYEQYF TGTGCCAGGCGACAAGTAAGTCCCTACGAGCAGTACTTC
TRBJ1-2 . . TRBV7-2 CASSPRGADGYTF TGTGCCAGCAGCCCGAGGGGCGCGGATGGCTACACCTTC